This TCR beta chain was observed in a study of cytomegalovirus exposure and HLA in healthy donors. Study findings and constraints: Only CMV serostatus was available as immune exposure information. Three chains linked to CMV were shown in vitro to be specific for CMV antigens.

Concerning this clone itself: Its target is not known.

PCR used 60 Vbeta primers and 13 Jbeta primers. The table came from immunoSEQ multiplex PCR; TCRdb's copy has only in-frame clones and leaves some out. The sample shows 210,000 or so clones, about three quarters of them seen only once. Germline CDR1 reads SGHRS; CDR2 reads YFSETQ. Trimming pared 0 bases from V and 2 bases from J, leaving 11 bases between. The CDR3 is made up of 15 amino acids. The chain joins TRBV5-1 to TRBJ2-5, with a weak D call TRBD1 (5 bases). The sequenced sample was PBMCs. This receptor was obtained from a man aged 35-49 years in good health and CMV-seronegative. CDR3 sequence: CASSLGGQSQETQYF. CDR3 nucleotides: TGCGCCAGCAGCTTGGGGGGCCAGTCACAAGAGACCCAGTACTTC. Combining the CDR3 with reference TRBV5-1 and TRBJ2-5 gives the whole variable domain KAGVTQTPRYLIKTRGQQVTLSCSPISGHRSVSWYQQTPGQGLQFLFEYFSETQRNKGNFPGRFSGRQFSNSRSEMNVSTLELGDSALYLCASSLGGQSQETQYFGPGTRLLVL.